The rows below give T cell receptor beta chains drawn from one sample of a study of OX40 agonist ivuxolimab in advanced cancers. Libraries were prepared by immunoSEQ multiplex PCR; TCRdb keeps only in-frame clonotypes and omits some of them. The sample carries 35,000 or so clones, approximately 80% recorded once. The sequences come from CD4+ or CD8+ T cells sorted from blood, collected in a trial of the OX40 agonist ivuxolimab. These receptors all come from an adult with an advanced solid tumor such as melanoma, head and neck, liver or kidney cancer. CDR3s include the opening cysteine and the closing phenylalanine or tryptophan. Fields, in order: D gene, clone size, V gene, J gene, CDR3 DNA, CDR3 protein. A D gene is named only where the DNA matches it firmly. The size of a clone is reported for some rows only, either as once, few or many, or as a class for expanded clones.

>.|.|TRBV10-3|TRBJ2-1
TGTGCCATCAGTGAGAGCCGGTTGGGTGAGCAGTTCTTC
CAISESRLGEQFF
>TRBD1|.|TRBV7-9|TRBJ2-3
TGTGCCAGCAGCTTCCGGACAGGGGGCACAGATACGCAGTATTTT
CASSFRTGGTDTQYF
>.|.|TRBV7-9|TRBJ2-7
TGTGCCAGCAGTTCTCGGGGGGCCGAGCAGTACTTC
CASSSRGAEQYF
>.|.|TRBV7-2|TRBJ1-1
TGTGCCAGCAGCCTCAAAATACAGGGTGAAGCTTTCTTT
CASSLKIQGEAFF
>.|.|TRBV4-3|TRBJ1-4
TGCGCCAGCAGCCAAGGATACAGCTACACTCCAACTAATGAAAAACTGTTTTTT
CASSQGYSYTPTNEKLFF
>TRBD1|.|TRBV7-9|TRBJ1-2
TGTGCCAGCAGTTACGGAGTTTGGGGACAGGGAACCAGCCGGTATGGCTACACCTTC
CASSYGVWGQGTSRYGYTF
>.|.|TRBV5-6|TRBJ1-1
TGTGCCAGCAGCCCCGGGACTCTAAACACTGAAGCTTTCTTT
CASSPGTLNTEAFF
>TRBD1|.|TRBV7-2|TRBJ2-2
TGTGCCAGCAGCTTGGGACAGGTGGCCCCCGGGGAGCTGTTTTTT
CASSLGQVAPGELFF
>.|.|TRBV19|TRBJ2-5
TGTGCCAGTAGTCTTAACAGGCTAGAGACCCAGTACTTC
CASSLNRLETQYF
>TRBD1|few|TRBV7-2|TRBJ2-6
TGTGCCAGCAGCCCGGGACAGGGAAGCTCTGGGGCCAACGTCCTGACTTTC
CASSPGQGSSGANVLTF
>.|.|TRBV14|TRBJ1-2
TGTGCCAGCAGCTATGCTGAGGGGGGCTATGGCTACACCTTC
CASSYAEGGYGYTF
>.|once|TRBV5-4|TRBJ2-7
TGTGCCAGCAGCCTAGGGACTTCCGAGCAGTACTTC
CASSLGTSEQYF
>.|.|TRBV6-5|TRBJ1-5
TGTGCCAGCAGTGAGAGCAATCAGCCCCAGCATTTT
CASSESNQPQHF
>.|few|TRBV20-1|TRBJ1-1
TGCAGTGTTCAGGGAAGCACTGAAGCTTTCTTT
CSVQGSTEAFF
>TRBD1|.|TRBV6-6|TRBJ2-7
TGTGCCAGCACCCCGGACAGGGCCTACGAGCAGTACTTC
CASTPDRAYEQYF
>TRBD1|.|TRBV6-1|TRBJ1-2
TGTGCCAGCAGCGCCGACAGGGCTAACTATGGCTACACCTTC
CASSADRANYGYTF
>TRBD1|.|TRBV6-5|TRBJ2-3
TGTGCCAGCAGCCGGACAGGCCTTAGCACAGATACGCAGTATTTT
CASSRTGLSTDTQYF
>.|few|TRBV29-1|TRBJ1-1
TGCAGCGTGGAGGGAGTCACTGAAGCTTTCTTT
CSVEGVTEAFF
>TRBD2|once|TRBV7-9|TRBJ2-1
TGTGCCAGCACCCACCAGGGGTTAGCGGGGAGCAACCCCAATGAGCAGTTCTTC
CASTHQGLAGSNPNEQFF
>TRBD2|.|TRBV10-2|TRBJ2-1
TGCGCCAGTCGTTCCGGGGGGTACAATGAGCAGTTCTTC
CASRSGGYNEQFF
>TRBD2|.|TRBV2|TRBJ2-3
TGTGCCAGCAGACCGGGACTAGCGGGAGACACAGATACGCAGTATTTT
CASRPGLAGDTDTQYF
>.|.|TRBV7-9|TRBJ1-2
TGTGCCAGCAGCCCCGGGGGACAAGGTGACTATGGCTACACCTTC
CASSPGGQGDYGYTF
>TRBD2|.|TRBV25-1|TRBJ2-3
TGTGCCATTGGGACTAGCGGAAGCACAGATACGCAGTATTTT
CAIGTSGSTDTQYF
>.|few|TRBV5-1|TRBJ2-1
TGCGCCAGCAGCTTAGGGGACTTCCCCAATGAGCAGTTCTTC
CASSLGDFPNEQFF
>TRBD1|.|TRBV11-2|TRBJ1-3
TGTGCCAGCAGCTTACGTCCCGGGACAGGGGGTAACACCATATATTTT
CASSLRPGTGGNTIYF
>.|.|TRBV2|TRBJ2-3
TGTGCCGGGGGAAGCACAGATACGCAGTATTTT
CAGGSTDTQYF
>.|few|TRBV19|TRBJ1-3
TGTGCCAGTATCCCCGGGCAGGACAGCTACGGAAACACCATATATTTT
CASIPGQDSYGNTIYF
>.|.|TRBV6-5|TRBJ2-7
TGTGCCAGCATGTGGGCAGGGGAAAACGAGCAGTACTTC
CASMWAGENEQYF
>.|.|TRBV7-8|TRBJ2-6
TGTGCCAGCAGCAAAGGAGTGGGGGCCAACGTCCTGACTTTC
CASSKGVGANVLTF
>TRBD2|.|TRBV7-2|TRBJ2-7
TGTGCCAGCAGCTTAGCGCTAGCGGGGGGGCTGGGCGAGCAGTACTTC
CASSLALAGGLGEQYF
>.|.|TRBV9|TRBJ1-6
TGTGCCAGCAGCGTTGCCATGGGAATGGGTTCACCCCTCCACTTT
CASSVAMGMGSPLHF
>.|medium-sized|TRBV29-1|TRBJ1-1
TGCAGCGTACTGACAGGCTACACTGAAGCTTTCTTT
CSVLTGYTEAFF
>TRBD2|.|TRBV5-4|TRBJ2-1
TGTGCCAGCAGCTTGTCTAGCGGGGGGGCTGAGGAGCAGTTCTTC
CASSLSSGGAEEQFF
>.|.|TRBV5-1|TRBJ2-3
TGCGCCAGCAGCTATACTCAAATGAGGGGCACAGATACGCAGTATTTT
CASSYTQMRGTDTQYF
>.|.|TRBV7-8|TRBJ1-3
TGTGCCAGCAGCGAGTCCCACAGTGATGGAAACACCATATATTTT
CASSESHSDGNTIYF
>TRBD2|.|TRBV7-7|TRBJ2-5
TGTGCTAGCAGCTTGGGACTAGCGGGGGGCGGAGAGACCCAGTACTTC
CASSLGLAGGGETQYF
>.|.|TRBV15|TRBJ1-4
TGTGCCACCAGCGTAGGGGGAGCAACTAATGAAAAACTGTTTTTT
CATSVGGATNEKLFF
>.|.|TRBV5-1|TRBJ2-5
TGCGCCAGCAGCTTGGAGGGGCAAGAGACCCAGTACTTC
CASSLEGQETQYF
>.|.|TRBV7-2|TRBJ1-2
TGTGCCAGCAGCTTAGAGGGGACGAGTGTTGGCTACACCTTC
CASSLEGTSVGYTF
>.|.|TRBV7-8|TRBJ2-1
TGTGCCAGCAGCTTAGAGGGTTATGCTGAGCAGTTCTTC
CASSLEGYAEQFF
>.|.|TRBV5-1|TRBJ1-2
TGCGCCAGCAGCTTGATAGATAACTATGGCTACACCTTC
CASSLIDNYGYTF
>.|once|TRBV12-5|TRBJ2-1
TGTGCTAGTGGTTCCAAGATATGGGAGTCCTACAATGAGCAGTTCTTC
CASGSKIWESYNEQFF
>TRBD1|.|TRBV15|TRBJ1-1
TGTGCCACCAGCAAAGGTGGACAGGGTTGGACTGAAGCTTTCTTT
CATSKGGQGWTEAFF
>.|.|TRBV5-1|TRBJ2-2
TGCGCCAGCAGCCAGACAGGACTCGCGAACACCGGGGAGCTGTTTTTT
CASSQTGLANTGELFF
>TRBD1|.|TRBV18|TRBJ2-2
TGTGCCAGCTCACCACGTGGACAGGGAGGCACCGGGGAGCTGTTTTTT
CASSPRGQGGTGELFF
>.|.|TRBV11-2|TRBJ1-2
TGTGCCAGCAGCTTAGAGGTGGAGGGGAGTTGGGGATATGGCTACACCTTC
CASSLEVEGSWGYGYTF
>.|.|TRBV5-1|TRBJ1-1
TGCGCCAGCAGCTTCGGGGTAGCGAACACTGAAGCTTTCTTT
CASSFGVANTEAFF
>TRBD1|few|TRBV5-1|TRBJ1-2
TGCGCCAGCAGCTTGGCCACAGGGGACGGCTACACCTTC
CASSLATGDGYTF
>TRBD2|.|TRBV7-2|TRBJ2-5
TGTGCCAGCAGCTCAGACCTAGCGGGGGGCGCAGAGACCCAGTACTTC
CASSSDLAGGAETQYF
>.|.|TRBV12-5|TRBJ2-2
TGTGCTAGTGGTTCGATACGGGACTGGAGAACCGGGGAGCTGTTTTTT
CASGSIRDWRTGELFF
>.|.|TRBV19|TRBJ2-3
TGTGCCAGTAGTATCCGCGCGGAACTAGATACGCAGTATTTT
CASSIRAELDTQYF
>.|.|TRBV6-6|TRBJ2-7
TGTGCCAGCAGTTACTCCATTGGGGAGCAGTACTTC
CASSYSIGEQYF
>.|.|TRBV30|TRBJ1-2
TGTGCCTTACAGGCCCTACGGATTAACTATGGCTACACCTTC
CALQALRINYGYTF
>TRBD1|.|TRBV6-1|TRBJ1-6
TGTGCCAGCAGTGAATACAGGGGGCTATCACCCCTCCACTTT
CASSEYRGLSPLHF
>TRBD1|.|TRBV27|TRBJ2-1
TGTGCCAGCAGTGCCGGACAGGGCTCCTACAATGAGCAGTTCTTC
CASSAGQGSYNEQFF
>.|.|TRBV19|TRBJ2-7
TGTGCCAGTAGCCTTCAGGGGTACGAGCAGTACTTC
CASSLQGYEQYF
>.|.|TRBV7-2|TRBJ1-6
TGTGCCAGCAGCTTTCAAGGATATAATTCACCCCTCCACTTT
CASSFQGYNSPLHF
>.|.|TRBV4-3|TRBJ2-2
TGCGCCAGCAGCCAAACGAACACGGGGGTGAAGACCGGGGAGCTGTTTTTT
CASSQTNTGVKTGELFF
>.|.|TRBV10-1|TRBJ1-5
TGCCCCGCCGCCACTGAAGACGGAACTAAAGATAGCAATCAGCCCCAGCATTTT
CPAATEDGTKDSNQPQHF
>.|.|TRBV4-2|TRBJ1-1
TGTGCCAGCAGCCAAGCTTCGGTGGTGGTCTTCGGGAACACTGAAGCTTTCTTT
CASSQASVVVFGNTEAFF